Listed below are T cell receptor beta chains from one sample, sequenced in a study of blood T cell repertoires in COVID-19. Libraries were prepared by immunoSEQ multiplex PCR; TCRdb keeps only in-frame clonotypes and omits some of them. The repertoire includes fewer than 80,000 clones, 89% of them detected once, and roughly 4.5% sits in the top ten. Sequenced input: peripheral blood. These receptors originate from a woman between 50 and 59 years old with active COVID-19. Both conserved end residues are trimmed from each CDR3. Each record gives: V gene, J gene, CDR3 protein.

>TRBV7-3|TRBJ2-2
ASSLGLSRNTGELF
>TRBV6-5|TRBJ2-3
ASSPNLGPDTQY
>TRBV4-1|TRBJ2-2
ASSLQGQTNTGELF
>TRBV28|TRBJ2-7
ASSLRDRAPGEQY
>TRBV27|TRBJ1-3
ASSFSPGNTIY
>TRBV19|TRBJ2-3
ASSRVAVAGTQY
>TRBV20-1|TRBJ2-7
SASSGKRDYEQY
>TRBV7-8|TRBJ1-3
ASSLPTMTGRGNTIY
>TRBV7-9|TRBJ2-1
ASTLPPGGRANEQF
>TRBV19|TRBJ1-5
ASSTINRGQGQPQH
>TRBV5-1|TRBJ1-2
ASSLAKGQGLGYT
>TRBV15|TRBJ1-6
ATSRGDLNSPLH
>TRBV4-1|TRBJ2-7
ASSQDLIGQGRRDEQY
>TRBV29-1|TRBJ2-3
SVAGVRTDTQY
>TRBV6-1|TRBJ2-5
ASSDSSIETQY
>TRBV5-1|TRBJ1-1
ASSLAPGLVTEAF
>TRBV5-1|TRBJ2-2
ASRLGLQGNGELF
>TRBV7-9|TRBJ2-2
ASSPPGELF
>TRBV5-6|TRBJ2-7
ASSPDRGYSQQY
>TRBV3-1/TRBV3-2|TRBJ1-1
ASSPTGNTEAF
>TRBV9|TRBJ2-7
ASSYNYEQY
>TRBV7-6|TRBJ2-7
ASSPSTGLSYEQY
>TRBV19|TRBJ2-1
ASSGLAVYNEQF
>TRBV19|TRBJ1-5
ASSRQGVHQPQH
>TRBV5-6|TRBJ1-1
ASSRGLGDTEAF
>TRBV21-1|TRBJ2-5
ASSKKDYPQETQY
>TRBV10-3|TRBJ2-1
AISESQGIYNEQF
>TRBV9|TRBJ2-1
ASSVRSGLMENEQF
>TRBV4-1|TRBJ1-5
ASSPLGGSNQPQH
>TRBV7-7|TRBJ1-5
ASSFMSGQGSNQPQH
>TRBV21-1|TRBJ2-7
ASGFMGSGDEQY
>TRBV3-1/TRBV3-2|TRBJ1-1
ASSPARFQTGNTEAF
>TRBV29-1|TRBJ2-3
SVTLGQWTNTQY
>TRBV28|TRBJ2-1
ASRAKTTIAERSYNEQF
>TRBV30|TRBJ1-4
AWSRGTESKLF
>TRBV2|TRBJ2-6
ASAVTDSGANVLT
>TRBV5-1|TRBJ2-7
ASSIDRAYEQY
>TRBV18|TRBJ2-3
ASSPSVGGTTDTQY
>TRBV2|TRBJ2-7
ASRPKDRGLYEQY
>TRBV19|TRBJ1-1
ASSSRDKNTEAF
>TRBV10-1|TRBJ2-1
ARGGQVGNEQF
>TRBV13|TRBJ1-6
ASSRYKGGQMNSPLH
>TRBV19|TRBJ2-1
ASRARDRGRDEQF
>TRBV19|TRBJ2-2
ASTTMEGSVTGELF
>TRBV19|TRBJ2-3
ATEGGVWTGNQDTQY
>TRBV5-1|TRBJ2-3
ASSWVSEDTDTQY
>TRBV6-6|TRBJ1-5
ASSSGTGRQPQH
>TRBV5-1|TRBJ2-7
ASSSMGTGAPYEQY
>TRBV19|TRBJ2-3
ASSRGLASDTQY